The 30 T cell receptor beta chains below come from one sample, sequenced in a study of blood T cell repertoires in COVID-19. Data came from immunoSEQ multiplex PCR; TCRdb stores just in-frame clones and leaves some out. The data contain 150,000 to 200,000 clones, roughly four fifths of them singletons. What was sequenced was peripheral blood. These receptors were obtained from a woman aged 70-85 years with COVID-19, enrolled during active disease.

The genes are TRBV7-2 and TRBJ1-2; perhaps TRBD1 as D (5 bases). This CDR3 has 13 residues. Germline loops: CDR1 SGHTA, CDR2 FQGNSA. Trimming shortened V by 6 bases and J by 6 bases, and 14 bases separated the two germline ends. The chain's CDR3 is CASSLSREDGYTF. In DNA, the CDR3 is TGTGCCAGCAGTTTAAGCAGGGAGGATGGCTACACCTTC.

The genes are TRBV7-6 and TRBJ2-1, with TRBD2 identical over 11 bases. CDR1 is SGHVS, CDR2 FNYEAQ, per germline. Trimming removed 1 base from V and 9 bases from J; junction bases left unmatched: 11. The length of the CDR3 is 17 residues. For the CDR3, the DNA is TGTGCCAGCAGCTTAGTAGCGGGAGGGCCGAGTCTTGGTGAGCAGTTCTTC. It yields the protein CASSLVAGGPSLGEQFF.

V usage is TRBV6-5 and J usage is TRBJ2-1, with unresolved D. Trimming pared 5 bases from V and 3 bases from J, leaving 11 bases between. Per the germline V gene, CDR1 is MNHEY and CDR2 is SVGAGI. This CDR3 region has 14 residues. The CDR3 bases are TGTGCCAGCAGTAGGTCGCGGTTCTACAATGAGCAGTTCTTC. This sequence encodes CASSRSRFYNEQFF.

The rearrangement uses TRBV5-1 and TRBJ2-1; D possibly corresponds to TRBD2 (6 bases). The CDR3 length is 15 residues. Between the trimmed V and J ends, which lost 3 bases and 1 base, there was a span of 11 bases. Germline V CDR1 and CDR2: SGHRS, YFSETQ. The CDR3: CASSSLAESYNEQFF. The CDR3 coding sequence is TGCGCCAGCAGCTCCTTAGCGGAATCCTACAATGAGCAGTTCTTC.

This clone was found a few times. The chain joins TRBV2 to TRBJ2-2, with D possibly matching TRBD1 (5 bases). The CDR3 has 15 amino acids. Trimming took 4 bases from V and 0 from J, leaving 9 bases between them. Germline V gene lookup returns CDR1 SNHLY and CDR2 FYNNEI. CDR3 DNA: TGTGCCAGCAGTGGGGGCGGCGCGAACACCGGGGAGCTGTTTTTT. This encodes CASSGGGANTGELFF.

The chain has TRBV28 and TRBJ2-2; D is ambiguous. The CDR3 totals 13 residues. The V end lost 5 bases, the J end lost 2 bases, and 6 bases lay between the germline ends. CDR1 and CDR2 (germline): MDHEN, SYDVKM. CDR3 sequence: CASSILNTGELFF. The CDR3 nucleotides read TGTGCCAGCAGTATTCTTAACACCGGGGAGCTGTTTTTT.

The CDR3 region is CASSYSRTVEQYF. The CDR3 DNA sequence: TGTGCCAGCAGTTACTCCAGGACTGTCGAGCAGTACTTC. The J gene is TRBJ2-7, the V gene TRBV6-5, with D possibly being TRBD2 (5 bases). Between the trimmed V and J ends, which lost 0 bases and 6 bases, there was a span of 9 bases. The CDR3 spans 13 residues. Looked up from germline, CDR1 is MNHEY and CDR2 is SVGAGI.

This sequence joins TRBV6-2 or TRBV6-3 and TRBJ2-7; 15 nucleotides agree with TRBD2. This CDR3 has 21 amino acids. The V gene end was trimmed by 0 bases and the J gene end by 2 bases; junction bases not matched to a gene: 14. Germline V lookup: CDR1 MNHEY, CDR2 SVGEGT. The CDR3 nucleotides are TGTGCCAGCAGTTACTCGTCCGGGACTAGCGGGAGGCCCTCTAACCCCTACGAGCAGTACTTC. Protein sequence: CASSYSSGTSGRPSNPYEQYF.

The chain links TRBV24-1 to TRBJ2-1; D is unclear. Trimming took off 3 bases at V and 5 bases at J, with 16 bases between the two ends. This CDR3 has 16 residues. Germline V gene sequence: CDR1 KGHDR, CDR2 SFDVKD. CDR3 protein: CATSDPGPQAHNEQFF. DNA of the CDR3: TGTGCCACCAGTGATCCAGGCCCTCAGGCCCACAATGAGCAGTTCTTC.

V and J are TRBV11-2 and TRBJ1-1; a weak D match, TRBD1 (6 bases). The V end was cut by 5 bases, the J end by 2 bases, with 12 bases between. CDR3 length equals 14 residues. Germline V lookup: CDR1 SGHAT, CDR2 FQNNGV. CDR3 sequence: CASSHRDLNTEAFF. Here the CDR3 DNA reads TGTGCCAGCAGCCACAGGGATTTAAACACTGAAGCTTTCTTT.

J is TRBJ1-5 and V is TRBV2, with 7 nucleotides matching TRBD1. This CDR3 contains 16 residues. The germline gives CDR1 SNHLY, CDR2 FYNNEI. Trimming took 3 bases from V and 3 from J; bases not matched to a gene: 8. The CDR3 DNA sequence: TGTGCCAGCAGTGATCCGGGACAGTCCACCAATCAGCCCCAGCATTTT. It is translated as CASSDPGQSTNQPQHF.

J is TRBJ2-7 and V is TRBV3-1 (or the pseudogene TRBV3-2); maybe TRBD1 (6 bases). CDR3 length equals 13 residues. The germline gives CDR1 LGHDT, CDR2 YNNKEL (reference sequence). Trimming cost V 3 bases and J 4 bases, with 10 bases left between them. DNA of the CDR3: TGTGCCAGCAGCCAGGGGGCGGAGTACGAGCAGTACTTC. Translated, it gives CASSQGAEYEQYF.

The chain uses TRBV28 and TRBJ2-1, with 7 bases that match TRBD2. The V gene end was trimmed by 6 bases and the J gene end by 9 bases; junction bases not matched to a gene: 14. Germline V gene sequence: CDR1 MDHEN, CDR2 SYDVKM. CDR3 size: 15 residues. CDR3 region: CASSRNNGRRAEQFF. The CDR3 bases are TGTGCCAGCAGCCGAAACAACGGGAGGAGAGCTGAGCAGTTCTTC.

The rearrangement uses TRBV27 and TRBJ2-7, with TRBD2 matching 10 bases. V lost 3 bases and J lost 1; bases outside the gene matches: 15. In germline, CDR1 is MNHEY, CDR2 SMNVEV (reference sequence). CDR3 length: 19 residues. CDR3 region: CASSFLRSGRDIRSYEQYF. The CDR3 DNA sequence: TGTGCCAGCAGTTTCCTCAGGAGCGGGAGGGATATTCGGTCCTACGAGCAGTACTTC.

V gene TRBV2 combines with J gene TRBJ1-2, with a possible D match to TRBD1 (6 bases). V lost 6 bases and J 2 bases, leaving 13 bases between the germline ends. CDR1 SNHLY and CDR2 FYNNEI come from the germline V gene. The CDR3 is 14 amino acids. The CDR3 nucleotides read TGTGCCAGCAGATACCGTCAGGGGAACTATGGCTACACCTTC. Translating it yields CASRYRQGNYGYTF. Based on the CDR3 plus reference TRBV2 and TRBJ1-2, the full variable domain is EPEVTQTPSHQVTQMGQEVILRCVPISNHLYFYWYRQILGQKVEFLVSFYNNEISEKSEIFDDQFSVERPDGSNFTLKIRSTKLEDSAMYFCASRYRQGNYGYTFGSGTRLTVV.

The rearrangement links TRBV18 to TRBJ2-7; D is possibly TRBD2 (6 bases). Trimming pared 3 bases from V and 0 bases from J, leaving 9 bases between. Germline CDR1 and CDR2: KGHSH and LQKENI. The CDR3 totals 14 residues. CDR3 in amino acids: CASSPGLNSYEQYF. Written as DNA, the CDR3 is TGTGCCAGCTCACCGGGACTGAACTCCTACGAGCAGTACTTC.

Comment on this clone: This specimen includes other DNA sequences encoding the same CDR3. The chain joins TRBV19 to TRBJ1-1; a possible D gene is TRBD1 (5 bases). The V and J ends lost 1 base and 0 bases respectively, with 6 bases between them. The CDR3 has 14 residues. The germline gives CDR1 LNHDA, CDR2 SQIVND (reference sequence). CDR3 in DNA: TGTGCCAGTAGTATAGGACAGCTGAACACTGAAGCTTTCTTT. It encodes CASSIGQLNTEAFF.

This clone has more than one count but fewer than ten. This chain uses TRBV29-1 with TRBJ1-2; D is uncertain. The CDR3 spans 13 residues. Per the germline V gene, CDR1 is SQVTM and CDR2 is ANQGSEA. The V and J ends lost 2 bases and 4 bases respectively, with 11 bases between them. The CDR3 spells CSVEIVGLYGYTF. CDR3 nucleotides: TGCAGCGTTGAAATAGTGGGCCTCTATGGCTACACCTTC.

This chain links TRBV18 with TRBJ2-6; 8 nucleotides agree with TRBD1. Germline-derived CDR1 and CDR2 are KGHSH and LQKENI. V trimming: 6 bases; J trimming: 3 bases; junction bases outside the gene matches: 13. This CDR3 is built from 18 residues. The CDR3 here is CASSSRGQEQVGANVLTF. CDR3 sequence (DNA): TGTGCCAGCTCTTCTCGGGGACAGGAGCAGGTTGGGGCCAACGTCCTGACTTTC.

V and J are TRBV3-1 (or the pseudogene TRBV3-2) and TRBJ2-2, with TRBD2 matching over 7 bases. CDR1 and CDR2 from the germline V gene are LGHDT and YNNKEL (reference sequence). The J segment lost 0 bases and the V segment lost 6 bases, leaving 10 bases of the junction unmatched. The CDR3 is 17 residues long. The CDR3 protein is CASSLNSGFANTGELFF. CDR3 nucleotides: TGTGCCAGCAGTCTTAATAGCGGGTTCGCGAACACCGGGGAGCTGTTTTTT.

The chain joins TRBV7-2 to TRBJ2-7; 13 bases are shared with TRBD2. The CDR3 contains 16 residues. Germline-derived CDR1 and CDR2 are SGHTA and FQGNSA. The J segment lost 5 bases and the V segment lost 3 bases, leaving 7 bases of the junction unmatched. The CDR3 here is CASSLTGTSGIHEQYF. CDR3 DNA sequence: TGTGCCAGCAGCTTGACCGGGACTAGCGGGATCCACGAGCAGTACTTC.

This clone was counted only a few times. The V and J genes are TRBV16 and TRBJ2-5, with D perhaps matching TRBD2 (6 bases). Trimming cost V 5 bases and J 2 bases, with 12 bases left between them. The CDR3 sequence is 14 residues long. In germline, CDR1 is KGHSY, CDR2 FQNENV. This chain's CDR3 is CASSVSSAQETQYF. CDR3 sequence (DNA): TGTGCCAGCAGCGTCTCTAGCGCTCAAGAGACCCAGTACTTC.

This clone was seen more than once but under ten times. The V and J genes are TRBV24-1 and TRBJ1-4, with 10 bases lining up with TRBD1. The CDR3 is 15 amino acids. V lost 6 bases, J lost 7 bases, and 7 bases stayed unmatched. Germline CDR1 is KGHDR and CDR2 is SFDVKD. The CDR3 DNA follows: TGTGCCACCAGTCTCTCGACAGGGGGCGTTGAAAAACTGTTTTTT. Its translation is CATSLSTGGVEKLFF.

The CDR3 coding sequence is TGTGCCAGCAGTTTCCAACTAGCGGGAGGACACGAGCAGTACTTC. It translates to CASSFQLAGGHEQYF. The chain links TRBV28 to TRBJ2-7, with 12 bases matching TRBD2. Germline assignment: CDR1 MDHEN and CDR2 SYDVKM. The CDR3 runs to 15 residues. V lost 3 bases, J lost 5 bases, and 5 bases stayed unmatched.

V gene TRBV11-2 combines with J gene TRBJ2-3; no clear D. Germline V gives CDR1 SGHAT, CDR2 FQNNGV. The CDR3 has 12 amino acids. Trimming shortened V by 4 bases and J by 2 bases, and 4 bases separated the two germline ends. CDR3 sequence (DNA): TGTGCCAGCAGCTCTCCCACAGATACGCAGTATTTT. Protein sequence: CASSSPTDTQYF.

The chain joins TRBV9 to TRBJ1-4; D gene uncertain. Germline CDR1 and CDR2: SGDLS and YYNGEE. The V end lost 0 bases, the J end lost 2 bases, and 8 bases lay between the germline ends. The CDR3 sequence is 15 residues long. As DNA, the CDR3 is TGTGCCAGCAGCGTAGGAGGCACGACTAATGAAAAACTGTTTTTT. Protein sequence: CASSVGGTTNEKLFF.

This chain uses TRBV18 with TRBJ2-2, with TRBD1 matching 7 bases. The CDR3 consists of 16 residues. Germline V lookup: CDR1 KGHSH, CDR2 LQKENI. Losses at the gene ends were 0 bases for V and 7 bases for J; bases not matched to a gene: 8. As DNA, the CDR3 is TGTGCCAGCTCACCACCTCTCTTGGGACAGATCGGGGAGCTGTTTTTT. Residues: CASSPPLLGQIGELFF. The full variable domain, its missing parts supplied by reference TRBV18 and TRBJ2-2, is NAGVMQNPRHLVRRRGQEARLRCSPMKGHSHVYWYRQLPEEGLKFMVYLQKENIIDESGMPKERFSAEFPKEGPSILRIQQVVRGDSAAYFCASSPPLLGQIGELFFGEGSRLTVL.

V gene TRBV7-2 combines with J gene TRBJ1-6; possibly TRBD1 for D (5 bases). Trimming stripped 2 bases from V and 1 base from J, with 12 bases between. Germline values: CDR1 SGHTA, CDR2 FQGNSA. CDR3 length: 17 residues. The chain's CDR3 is CASSLQGGWSYNSPLHF. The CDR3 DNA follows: TGTGCCAGCAGCTTACAGGGAGGTTGGTCCTATAATTCACCCCTCCACTTT.

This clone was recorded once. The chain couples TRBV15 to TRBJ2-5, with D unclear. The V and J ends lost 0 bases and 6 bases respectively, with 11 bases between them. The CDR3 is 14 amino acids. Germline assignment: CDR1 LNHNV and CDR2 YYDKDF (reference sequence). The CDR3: CATSRDLVLKTQYF. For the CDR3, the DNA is TGTGCCACCAGCAGAGATCTAGTTTTGAAGACCCAGTACTTC. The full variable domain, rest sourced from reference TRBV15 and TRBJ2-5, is DAMVIQNPRYQVTQFGKPVTLSCSQTLNHNVMYWYQQKSSQAPKLLFHYYDKDFNNEADTPDNFQSRRPNTSFCFLDIRSPGLGDTAMYLCATSRDLVLKTQYFGPGTRLLVL.

CDR3 sequence reads: CASSPTDRGVYF. For the CDR3, the DNA is TGTGCCAGCTCACCTACGGACAGGGGAGTGTACTTC. V is TRBV18 and J is TRBJ2-7; 9 bases map to TRBD1. In germline, CDR1 is KGHSH, CDR2 LQKENI. The CDR3 consists of 12 residues. V shed 3 bases and J 12 bases; nucleotides not matched to a gene: 6.